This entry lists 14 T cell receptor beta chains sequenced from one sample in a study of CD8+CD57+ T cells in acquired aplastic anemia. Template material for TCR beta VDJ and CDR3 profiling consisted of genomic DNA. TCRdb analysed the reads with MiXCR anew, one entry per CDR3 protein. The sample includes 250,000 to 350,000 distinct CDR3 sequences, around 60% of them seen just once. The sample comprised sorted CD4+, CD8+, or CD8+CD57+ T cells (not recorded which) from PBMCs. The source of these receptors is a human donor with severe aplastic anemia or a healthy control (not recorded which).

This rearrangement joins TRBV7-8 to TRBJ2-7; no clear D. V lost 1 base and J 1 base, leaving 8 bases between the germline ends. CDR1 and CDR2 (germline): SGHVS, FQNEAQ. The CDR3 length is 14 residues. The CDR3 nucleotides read TGTGCCAGCAGCTTAGGTCTGATGTCCTACGAGCAGTACTTC. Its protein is CASSLGLMSYEQYF.

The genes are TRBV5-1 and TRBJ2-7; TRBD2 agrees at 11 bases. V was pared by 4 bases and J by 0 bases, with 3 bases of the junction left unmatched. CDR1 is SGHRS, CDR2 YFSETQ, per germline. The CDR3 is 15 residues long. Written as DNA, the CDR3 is TGCGCCAGCAGCAATAGCGGGGGGGTCTCCTACGAGCAGTACTTC. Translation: CASSNSGGVSYEQYF. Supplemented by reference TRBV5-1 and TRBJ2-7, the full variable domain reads KAGVTQTPRYLIKTRGQQVTLSCSPISGHRSVSWYQQTPGQGLQFLFEYFSETQRNKGNFPGRFSGRQFSNSRSEMNVSTLELGDSALYLCASSNSGGVSYEQYFGPGTRLTVT.

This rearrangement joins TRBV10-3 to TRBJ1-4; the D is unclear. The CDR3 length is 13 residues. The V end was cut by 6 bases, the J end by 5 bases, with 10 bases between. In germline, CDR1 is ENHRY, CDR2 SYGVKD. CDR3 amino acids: CAISLDKNEKLFF. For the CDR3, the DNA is TGTGCCATCAGCTTAGATAAGAATGAAAAACTGTTTTTT.

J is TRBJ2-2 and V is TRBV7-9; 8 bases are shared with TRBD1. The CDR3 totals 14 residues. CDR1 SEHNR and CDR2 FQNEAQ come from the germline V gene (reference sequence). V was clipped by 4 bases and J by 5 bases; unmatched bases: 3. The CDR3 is CASSWDRWTGELFF. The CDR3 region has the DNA TGTGCCAGCAGCTGGGACAGGTGGACCGGGGAGCTGTTTTTT. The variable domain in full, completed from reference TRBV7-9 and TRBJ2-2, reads DTGVSQNPRHKITKRGQNVTFRCDPISEHNRLYWYRQTLGQGPEFLTYFQNEAQLEKSRLLSDRFSAERPKGSFSTLEIQRTEQGDSAMYLCASSWDRWTGELFFGEGSRLTVL.

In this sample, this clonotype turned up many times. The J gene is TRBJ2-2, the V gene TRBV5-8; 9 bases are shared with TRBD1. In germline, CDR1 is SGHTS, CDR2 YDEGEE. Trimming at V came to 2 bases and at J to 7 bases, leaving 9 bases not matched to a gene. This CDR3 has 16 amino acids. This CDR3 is CASSFAGQGQHGELFF. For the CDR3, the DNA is TGTGCCAGCAGCTTTGCGGGACAGGGACAACACGGGGAGCTGTTTTTT.

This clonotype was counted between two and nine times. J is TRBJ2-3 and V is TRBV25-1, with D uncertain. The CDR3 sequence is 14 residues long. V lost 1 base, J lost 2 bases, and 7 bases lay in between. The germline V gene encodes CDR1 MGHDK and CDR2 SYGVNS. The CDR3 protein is CASSEWQDTDTQYF. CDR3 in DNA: TGTGCCAGCAGTGAATGGCAGGACACAGATACGCAGTATTTT.

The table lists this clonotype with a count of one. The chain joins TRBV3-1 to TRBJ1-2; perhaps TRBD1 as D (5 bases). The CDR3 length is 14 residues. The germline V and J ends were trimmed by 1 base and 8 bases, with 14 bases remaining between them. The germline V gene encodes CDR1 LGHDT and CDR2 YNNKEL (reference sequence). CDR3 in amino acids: CASSQALSDTGYTF. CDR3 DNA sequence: TGTGCCAGCAGCCAAGCCCTTTCGGACACCGGCTACACCTTC.

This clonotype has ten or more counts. CDR3: CASSPRTGVIVSGEQYF. The CDR3 nucleotides are TGTGCCAGCAGCCCACGGACAGGGGTTATAGTATCCGGCGAGCAGTACTTC. The V gene is TRBV9, the J gene TRBJ2-7, with 9 bases aligning to TRBD1. CDR3 length equals 17 residues. Losses at the gene ends were 4 bases for V and 6 bases for J; bases not matched to a gene: 17. Germline V lookup: CDR1 SGDLS, CDR2 YYNGEE.

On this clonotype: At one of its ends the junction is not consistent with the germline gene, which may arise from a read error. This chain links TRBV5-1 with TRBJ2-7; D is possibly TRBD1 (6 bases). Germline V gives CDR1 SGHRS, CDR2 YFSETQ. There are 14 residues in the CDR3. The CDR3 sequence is CASSLTGTYHEQYF. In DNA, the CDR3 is TGCGCCAGCAGCCTGACCGGGACATATCACGAACAGTACTTC.

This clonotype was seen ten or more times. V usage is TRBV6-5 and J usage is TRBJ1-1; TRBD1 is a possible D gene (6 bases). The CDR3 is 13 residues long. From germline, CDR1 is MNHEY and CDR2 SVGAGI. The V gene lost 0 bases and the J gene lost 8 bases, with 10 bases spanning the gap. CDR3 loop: CASSYSGGAEAFF. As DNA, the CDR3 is TGTGCCAGCAGTTACTCTGGGGGGGCAGAAGCTTTCTTT.

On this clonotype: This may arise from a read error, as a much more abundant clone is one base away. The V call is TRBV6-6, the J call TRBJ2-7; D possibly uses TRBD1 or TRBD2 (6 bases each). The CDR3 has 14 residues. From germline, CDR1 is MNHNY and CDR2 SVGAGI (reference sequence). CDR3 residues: CASTPLRGVDEQCF. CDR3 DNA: TGTGCCAGCACCCCGTTGAGGGGGGTCGACGAGCAGTGCTTC.

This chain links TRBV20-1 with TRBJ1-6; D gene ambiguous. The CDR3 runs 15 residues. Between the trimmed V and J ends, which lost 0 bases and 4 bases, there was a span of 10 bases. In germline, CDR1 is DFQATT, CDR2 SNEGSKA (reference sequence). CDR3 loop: CSARDRLAYNSPLHF. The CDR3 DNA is TGCAGTGCTAGAGATAGGCTGGCTTATAATTCACCCCTCCACTTT.

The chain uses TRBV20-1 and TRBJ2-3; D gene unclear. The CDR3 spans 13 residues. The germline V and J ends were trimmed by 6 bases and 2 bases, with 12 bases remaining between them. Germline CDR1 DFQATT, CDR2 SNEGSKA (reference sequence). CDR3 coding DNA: TGCAGTGCGAGACGATTGGACACAGATACGCAGTATTTT. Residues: CSARRLDTDTQYF.

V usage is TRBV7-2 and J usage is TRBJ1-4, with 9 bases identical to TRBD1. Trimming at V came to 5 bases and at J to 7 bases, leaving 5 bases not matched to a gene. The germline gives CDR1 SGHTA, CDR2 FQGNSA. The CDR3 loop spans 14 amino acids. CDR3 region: CASSGQGLGEKLFF. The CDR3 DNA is TGTGCCAGCAGCGGACAGGGGTTAGGTGAAAAACTGTTTTTT.